The next 26 T cell receptor beta chains were all read from a single sample in a study of blood T cells in healthy people across ages. Together with a sample-barcoded 5' primer, a J-beta primer mix was included in a second PCR lasting roughly 6 to 12 cycles. TCRdb re-called the 5' RACE reads through MiXCR, storing one row per CDR3 protein. The data show 450,000 to 700,000 distinct CDR3 sequences, 25% to 30% seen once. Sequenced input: blood. These receptors were taken from a woman between 65 and 79 years old in good health.

In this sample, this clonotype turned up a few times. This sequence joins TRBV7-8 and TRBJ1-1, with D perhaps matching TRBD1 (5 bases). The CDR3 contains 15 residues. The V end was cut by 5 bases, the J end by 3 bases, with 16 bases between. Germline CDR1 is SGHVS and CDR2 is FQNEAQ. The chain's CDR3 is CASSEGWDGYTEAFF. The CDR3 DNA follows: TGTGCCAGCAGCGAAGGGTGGGACGGGTACACTGAAGCTTTCTTT. The entire variable domain, with the rest obtained from reference TRBV7-8 and TRBJ1-1, is as follows: GAGVSQSPRYKVAKRGQDVALRCDPISGHVSLFWYQQALGQGPEFLTYFQNEAQLDKSGLPSDRFFAERPEGSVSTLKIQRTQQEDSAVYLCASSEGWDGYTEAFFGQGTRLTVV.

This clonotype was recorded a few times. This chain joins TRBV7-8 and TRBJ2-3; unclear D gene. The germline CDR1 and CDR2 sequences are SGHVS and FQNEAQ. The CDR3 sequence is 14 residues long. The germline V and J ends were trimmed by 4 bases and 1 base, with 9 bases remaining between them. The CDR3 reads CASSSYLGTDTQYF. The CDR3, as DNA: TGTGCCAGCAGCTCCTACTTGGGCACAGATACGCAGTATTTT.

Regarding this clonotype: A much larger clone lies a single base off, so this may be a read error. The conserved closing phenylalanine or tryptophan is absent in this CDR3, likely reflecting a read error. The rearrangement links TRBV7-2 to TRBJ2-3; 7 bases agree with TRBD2. Germline loops: CDR1 SGHTA, CDR2 FQGNSA. The CDR3 is 16 amino acids. V was clipped by 1 base and J by 3 bases; unmatched bases: 7. CDR3 sequence reads: CASSLGGGGATDTQYL. The CDR3 DNA follows: TGTGCCAGCAGCTTAGGGGGCGGGGGAGCGACAGATACGCAGTATCTT.

This chain links TRBV11-1 with TRBJ2-7; D might be TRBD2 (7 bases). The CDR3 is 16 residues long. Trimming stripped 5 bases from V and 6 bases from J, with 23 bases between. The germline V gene encodes CDR1 SGHAT and CDR2 FQDESV (reference sequence). In DNA, the CDR3 is TGTGCCAGCAGCCTCGTGCCGGGGGGCGCAGGCTTCGAGCAGTACTTC. Translation gives CASSLVPGGAGFEQYF.

V usage is TRBV6-2 or TRBV6-3 and J usage is TRBJ2-7, with TRBD1 matching over 7 bases. The CDR3 covers 15 residues. The J segment lost 0 bases and the V segment lost 6 bases, leaving 8 bases of the junction unmatched. CDR1 is MNHEY, CDR2 SVGEGT, per germline. CDR3 region: CASSRSGTDSYEQYF. DNA for the CDR3: TGTGCCAGCAGCCGATCCGGGACAGACTCCTACGAGCAGTACTTC.

The chain joins TRBV6-6 to TRBJ2-5; 9 positions agree with TRBD2. Near its end, the DNA agrees better with TRBJ2-1, so the J call may be wrong. Per germline, CDR1 MNHNY and CDR2 SVGAGI (reference sequence). CDR3 length: 15 residues. In DNA form, the CDR3 reads TGTGCCAGCAGTCCCCACGCTAGCGGGGACAATGAGCAGTTCTTC. Residues: CASSPHASGDNEQFF.

This clonotype was found a few times. V usage is TRBV12-3 or TRBV12-4 and J usage is TRBJ1-1; 7 bases map to TRBD1. The CDR3 sequence is 13 residues long. The J segment lost 11 bases and the V segment lost 3 bases, leaving 9 bases of the junction unmatched. The CDR3 loop is CASSFRGGAGAFF. CDR3 DNA sequence: TGTGCCAGCAGTTTCCGAGGGGGCGCGGGGGCTTTCTTT.

The chain is built from TRBV11-2 and TRBJ2-7; D is possibly TRBD2 (6 bases). In germline, CDR1 is SGHAT, CDR2 FQNNGV. This CDR3 has 17 residues. Trimming pared 5 bases from V and 4 bases from J, leaving 24 bases between. The CDR3 is CASSHSDKGSEGYEQYF. DNA of the CDR3: TGTGCCAGCAGCCATAGTGACAAAGGGTCGGAGGGTTACGAGCAGTACTTC.

Comments on this clonotype: One end of the junction is discordant with germline, which a read error may explain. The gene calls are TRBV5-1 and TRBJ1-4; tentative D call: TRBD1 (5 bases). Germline V CDR1 and CDR2: SGHRS, YFSETQ. This CDR3 has 13 residues. CDR3 loop: CASSRGGGEELFF. CDR3 coding DNA: TGCGCCAGCTCCCGGGGCGGTGGTGAAGAACTGTTTTTT.

The genes are TRBV19 and TRBJ1-1; no definite D call. V gave up 7 bases and J gave up 2 bases, with 14 bases separating them. The CDR3 sequence is 14 residues long. Germline-derived CDR1 and CDR2 are LNHDA and SQIVND (reference sequence). The CDR3 DNA reads TGTGCCAGTACCACCTTGGCCCGAAACACTGAAGCTTTCTTT. This translates into CASTTLARNTEAFF. Full variable domain (missing parts from reference TRBV19 and TRBJ1-1): DGGITQSPKYLFRKEGQNVTLSCEQNLNHDAMYWYRQDPGQGLRLIYYSQIVNDFQKGDIAEGYSVSREKKESFPLTVTSAQKNPTAFYLCASTTLARNTEAFFGQGTRLTVV.

The V gene is TRBV11-3, the J gene TRBJ2-5, with 7 positions matching TRBD1. V shed 4 bases and J 9 bases; nucleotides not matched to a gene: 14. Germline assignment: CDR1 SGHNT and CDR2 YENEEA. The CDR3 runs to 15 residues. The CDR3 DNA is TGTGCCAGCAGCTCCGGACAGGACGCCCAGGCGGCCCAGTACTTC. Its translation is CASSSGQDAQAAQYF.

This rearrangement joins TRBV2 to TRBJ2-5; TRBD2 is a possible D gene (7 bases). The CDR3 is 13 amino acids. V lost 6 bases and J lost 5, with 13 bases in between. The V gene's germline CDR1 is SNHLY and CDR2 FYNNEI. CDR3 loop: CASRGGQLETQYF. The CDR3 DNA reads as TGTGCCAGCAGGGGGGGGCAGTTGGAGACCCAGTACTTC.

The chain recombines TRBV3-1 with TRBJ1-2; D remains unclear. CDR1 is LGHDT, CDR2 YNNKEL, per germline (reference sequence). The CDR3 is 12 amino acids. Between the trimmed V and J ends, which lost 4 bases and 6 bases, there was a span of 9 bases. In nucleotides, the CDR3 is TGTGCCAGCAGCCGGACGGCAGATGGCTACACCTTC. This encodes CASSRTADGYTF.

The rearrangement links TRBV20-1 to TRBJ2-5, with D unresolved. The DNA end favors TRBJ2-7, so the J call may be wrong. CDR1 and CDR2 from the germline V gene are DFQATT and SNEGSKA (reference sequence). The CDR3 loop spans 11 amino acids. The CDR3 sequence is CSARGSYEQYF. CDR3 nucleotides: TGCAGTGCTAGAGGCTCCTACGAGCAGTACTTC.

The chain links TRBV6-6 to TRBJ2-1, with D possibly being TRBD1 (6 bases). Germline CDR1 reads MNHNY; CDR2 reads SVGAGI (reference sequence). Trimming took off 6 bases at V and 8 bases at J, with 23 bases between the two ends. This CDR3 is 16 amino acids long. DNA of the CDR3: TGTGCCAGCAGGTCAAACAGGGATAGACTCCGCGATGAGCAGTTCTTC. This gives the protein CASRSNRDRLRDEQFF.

In its sample, this clonotype was seen a few times. The rearrangement links TRBV7-2 to TRBJ2-1, with D uncertain. V was cut by 5 bases and J by 9 bases, with 8 bases left in between. CDR3 length: 11 residues. CDR1 and CDR2 from the germline V gene are SGHTA and FQGNSA. The CDR3 DNA sequence: TGTGCCAGCAGCGGGGTCGTTGAGCAGTTCTTC. It codes for CASSGVVEQFF.

This clonotype has a handful of counts. The chain links TRBV11-2 to TRBJ2-5; D uncertain. The end of the DNA fits TRBJ2-7 better, so the J call may be wrong. The CDR3 contains 9 residues. Germline V gene sequence: CDR1 SGHAT, CDR2 FQNNGV. In nucleotides, the CDR3 is TGTGCCGGTCCCTACGAGCAGTACTTC. The encoded protein is CAGPYEQYF.

This clonotype came up many times. One junction end disagrees with the germline gene, perhaps due to a read error. CDR3 DNA sequence: TGTGCCAGCAGTTATCCCCAAGAGACCCAGTACTTC. This gives the protein CASSYPQETQYF. The J gene is TRBJ2-5, the V gene TRBV5-1; no clear D gene. Germline V CDR1 and CDR2: SGHRS, YFSETQ. The CDR3 sequence is 12 residues long.

The table lists this clonotype with a few counts. The chain is built from TRBV12-3 or TRBV12-4 and TRBJ1-3; D is uncertain. V was cut by 3 bases and J by 7 bases, with 13 bases left in between. This CDR3 has 14 amino acids. The CDR3 sequence: CASSLDGYENTIYF. In DNA form, the CDR3 reads TGTGCCAGCAGTTTGGACGGATATGAGAACACCATATATTTT.

V gene TRBV7-2 combines with J gene TRBJ2-4; D assignment may be TRBD1 or TRBD2 (5 bases each). V was cut by 5 bases and J by 5 bases, with 22 bases left in between. The CDR3 loop spans 17 amino acids. Germline CDR1 is SGHTA and CDR2 is FQGNSA. The CDR3 nucleotides read TGTGCCAGCAGCCTCAGTGGTAGTTATGGGGGTGAAAACATTCAGTACTTC. It codes for CASSLSGSYGGENIQYF.

This clonotype came up a few times. The V and J genes are TRBV12-3 or TRBV12-4 and TRBJ1-5; D unresolved. Deletions cut 5 bases from V and 0 bases from J, with 5 bases between. The CDR3 is 13 residues long. Here the CDR3 DNA reads TGTGCCAGCAGTCCTCTTAGCAATCAGCCCCAGCATTTT. It encodes CASSPLSNQPQHF.

This clonotype was counted between two and nine times. The V gene is TRBV20-1, the J gene TRBJ2-7; maybe TRBD2 (5 bases). The germline V gene encodes CDR1 DFQATT and CDR2 SNEGSKA (reference sequence). V was cut by 0 bases and J by 4 bases, with 16 bases left in between. There are 15 residues in the CDR3. CDR3 amino acids: CSARDRRGPGYEQYF. For the CDR3, the DNA is TGCAGTGCTAGAGATAGACGAGGGCCGGGTTACGAGCAGTACTTC.

The genes are TRBV6-1 and TRBJ1-1; 8 bases are a match to TRBD1. This CDR3 spans 14 amino acids. J gave up 4 bases and V 3 bases, and 4 bases lay outside the gene matches. Germline V gene lookup returns CDR1 MNHNS and CDR2 SASEGT. The CDR3 sequence: CASSESTGGTEAFF. For the CDR3, the DNA is TGTGCCAGCAGTGAGAGTACAGGGGGCACTGAAGCTTTCTTT.

In this sample, this clonotype turned up a few times. The chain employs TRBV4-2 and TRBJ2-5; TRBD2 matches 7 bases. From germline, CDR1 is LGHNA and CDR2 YNFKEQ. The CDR3 is 15 amino acids. The V gene end was trimmed by 8 bases and the J gene end by 4 bases; junction bases not matched to a gene: 13. CDR3 nucleotides: TGTGCCAGCGGTGGGGCTAGCGGCTTAAGAGAGACCCAGTACTTC. Its translation is CASGGASGLRETQYF.

The V and J genes are TRBV15 and TRBJ2-5; TRBD1 matches at 8 bases. With 4 bases clipped from V and 8 bases from J, the junction kept 6 bases outside the gene matches. Germline CDR1 LNHNV, CDR2 YYDKDF (reference sequence). CDR3 size: 13 residues. This CDR3 is CATSKDRETTQYF. The CDR3 DNA follows: TGTGCCACCAGCAAGGACAGGGAAACAACCCAGTACTTC. Together with reference TRBV15 and TRBJ2-5, the CDR3 gives the full variable domain: DAMVIQNPRYQVTQFGKPVTLSCSQTLNHNVMYWYQQKSSQAPKLLFHYYDKDFNNEADTPDNFQSRRPNTSFCFLDIRSPGLGDTAMYLCATSKDRETTQYFGPGTRLLVL.

J is TRBJ1-2 and V is TRBV5-1; TRBD1 might be the D (5 bases). Germline V gene sequence: CDR1 SGHRS, CDR2 YFSETQ. V was clipped by 0 bases and J by 3 bases, with 9 bases between them. This CDR3 comprises 14 residues. The CDR3 spells CASSLGGEDYGYTF. The CDR3 DNA reads TGCGCCAGCAGCTTGGGAGGGGAAGACTATGGCTACACCTTC.